These 15 T cell receptor beta chains were sequenced from one sample in a study of cytomegalovirus exposure and HLA in healthy donors. Primers included in the PCR were 60 Vbeta and 13 Jbeta primers. Libraries were prepared by immunoSEQ multiplex PCR; TCRdb keeps only in-frame clonotypes and omits some of them. The data hold nearly 110,000 clones, with more than 70% observed a single time. Material for sequencing was PBMCs. All receptors derive from a man between 18 and 35 years old in good health and CMV-seronegative.

The V call is TRBV4-3, the J call TRBJ2-1; perhaps TRBD2 as D (5 bases). Germline-derived CDR1 and CDR2 are LGHNA and YSLEER. V lost 2 bases, J lost 1 base, and 9 bases lay in between. This CDR3 spans 15 amino acids. The CDR3 DNA follows: TGCGCCAGCAGCCAAAACCAGCGGTCCTACAATGAGCAGTTCTTC. Amino acid sequence: CASSQNQRSYNEQFF.

V and J are TRBV4-3 and TRBJ2-3; D possibly corresponds to TRBD2 (6 bases). The CDR3 totals 18 residues. V shed 0 bases and J shed 1 base, with 17 bases lying between them. CDR1 and CDR2 from the germline V gene are LGHNA and YSLEER. In nucleotides, the CDR3 is TGCGCCAGCAGCCAAGAGTCTACGGGGGTCGCGCGCACAGATACGCAGTATTTT. This sequence encodes CASSQESTGVARTDTQYF.

J is TRBJ2-1 and V is TRBV7-3; 8 nucleotides match TRBD1. There are 12 residues in the CDR3. Unmatched junction bases numbered 6, after V lost 4 bases and J lost 13 bases. CDR1 and CDR2 from the germline V gene are SGHTA and FQGTGA. CDR3 amino acids: CASSSPGTGQFF. CDR3 coding DNA: TGTGCCAGCAGCTCCCCCGGGACAGGACAGTTCTTC.

CDR3 loop: CASSLERVNTEAFF. The CDR3 region has the DNA TGTGCCAGCAGCTTGGAGCGGGTGAACACTGAAGCTTTCTTT. The chain combines TRBV5-4 with TRBJ1-1; D unclear. The CDR3 covers 14 residues. Trimming shortened V by 0 bases and J by 0 bases, and 6 bases separated the two germline ends. Germline V gene sequence: CDR1 SGHNT, CDR2 YYREEE (reference sequence).

The V and J genes are TRBV9 and TRBJ2-2; 7 bases agree with TRBD1. In germline, CDR1 is SGDLS, CDR2 YYNGEE. CDR3 length equals 14 residues. With V trimmed by 3 bases and J by 4 bases, 3 bases remained unmatched. The CDR3 coding sequence is TGTGCCAGCAGCGCGGGACAGCCCACCGGGGAGCTGTTTTTT. Its translation is CASSAGQPTGELFF.

This sequence joins TRBV5-1 and TRBJ2-2; D is possibly TRBD1 (5 bases). Germline CDR1 is SGHRS and CDR2 is YFSETQ. Between the trimmed V and J ends, which lost 2 bases and 4 bases, there was a span of 9 bases. The CDR3 runs to 14 residues. CDR3 region: CASSFLGATGELFF. DNA for the CDR3: TGCGCCAGCAGCTTTTTAGGGGCCACCGGGGAGCTGTTTTTT.

This CDR3 is CASSPRWAAGVTDTQYF. The CDR3 nucleotides are TGTGCCAGCAGCCCGAGATGGGCAGCGGGGGTGACAGATACGCAGTATTTT. V is TRBV9 and J is TRBJ2-3; 8 bases agree with TRBD2. Germline V gene lookup returns CDR1 SGDLS and CDR2 YYNGEE. The CDR3 loop spans 17 amino acids. The ends lost 4 bases at V and 3 bases at J; junction bases unmatched: 13.

The chain is built from TRBV5-1 and TRBJ1-1; TRBD1 is a possible D gene (6 bases). The CDR3 consists of 16 residues. Germline-derived CDR1 and CDR2 are SGHRS and YFSETQ. V was clipped by 4 bases and J by 2 bases, with 18 bases between them. The chain's CDR3 is CASSPTGGSFNTEAFF. CDR3 nucleotides: TGCGCCAGCAGCCCAACGGGGGGCTCCTTCAACACTGAAGCTTTCTTT.

This sequence joins TRBV14 and TRBJ2-7; 11 bases align to TRBD2. The germline V gene has CDR1 SGHDN and CDR2 FVKESK. The J segment lost 0 bases and the V segment lost 4 bases, leaving 2 bases of the junction unmatched. The CDR3 has 15 residues. The CDR3 sequence: CASSPSGGSSYEQYF. CDR3 nucleotide sequence: TGTGCCAGCAGCCCTAGCGGGGGGTCCTCCTACGAGCAGTACTTC.

This clone was detected only a few times. The gene calls are TRBV19 and TRBJ1-1; 9 bases match TRBD1. This CDR3 has 16 residues. In germline, CDR1 is LNHDA, CDR2 SQIVND (reference sequence). V was pared by 6 bases and J by 1 base, with 9 bases of the junction left unmatched. The CDR3 here is CASSPNRGRKNTEAFF. CDR3 nucleotides: TGTGCCAGTAGCCCAAACAGGGGGCGGAAGAACACTGAAGCTTTCTTT.

The V gene is TRBV11-2, the J gene TRBJ1-2; the D is unclear. With 5 bases removed from V and 2 bases from J, the gap between germline ends came to 12 bases. Germline values: CDR1 SGHAT, CDR2 FQNNGV. This CDR3 contains 14 residues. The CDR3 DNA sequence: TGTGCCAGCAGCACCACCGGAGGAAACTATGGCTACACCTTC. Protein product: CASSTTGGNYGYTF.

This clone was seen a single time. CDR3 in amino acids: CAIRQQNDYEQYF. DNA for the CDR3: TGTGCCATCAGACAACAGAACGACTACGAGCAGTACTTC. The J gene is TRBJ2-7, the V gene TRBV10-3; D is unclear. V lost 6 bases and J lost 3, with 12 bases in between. Germline V gene data show CDR1 as ENHRY and CDR2 as SYGVKD. CDR3 length: 13 residues.

This clone showed up just a few times. The chain employs TRBV6-1 and TRBJ2-7, with TRBD1 as a possible D gene (6 bases). The CDR3 spans 13 residues. Germline V gene lookup returns CDR1 MNHNS and CDR2 SASEGT. V dropped 9 bases and J dropped 5 bases, with 17 bases sitting between them. CDR3 protein: CARARTVGDEQYF. The CDR3 DNA is TGTGCCAGAGCTCGGACAGTGGGTGACGAGCAGTACTTC.

The chain links TRBV2 to TRBJ2-7; D is undetermined. Germline values: CDR1 SNHLY, CDR2 FYNNEI. V lost 4 bases and J 6 bases, leaving 7 bases between the germline ends. The CDR3 length is 11 residues. DNA for the CDR3: TGTGCCAGCAGTGGCGGCCGCGAGCAGTACTTC. Residues: CASSGGREQYF.

The CDR3: CASSRQGVPYEQYF. CDR3 coding DNA: TGTGCCAGCAGCCGACAGGGAGTACCCTACGAGCAGTACTTC. The chain couples TRBV14 to TRBJ2-7; the match to TRBD1 covers 7 bases. The CDR3 totals 14 residues. Trimming removed 4 bases from V and 2 bases from J; junction bases left unmatched: 5. CDR1 is SGHDN and CDR2 is FVKESK in the germline V gene.